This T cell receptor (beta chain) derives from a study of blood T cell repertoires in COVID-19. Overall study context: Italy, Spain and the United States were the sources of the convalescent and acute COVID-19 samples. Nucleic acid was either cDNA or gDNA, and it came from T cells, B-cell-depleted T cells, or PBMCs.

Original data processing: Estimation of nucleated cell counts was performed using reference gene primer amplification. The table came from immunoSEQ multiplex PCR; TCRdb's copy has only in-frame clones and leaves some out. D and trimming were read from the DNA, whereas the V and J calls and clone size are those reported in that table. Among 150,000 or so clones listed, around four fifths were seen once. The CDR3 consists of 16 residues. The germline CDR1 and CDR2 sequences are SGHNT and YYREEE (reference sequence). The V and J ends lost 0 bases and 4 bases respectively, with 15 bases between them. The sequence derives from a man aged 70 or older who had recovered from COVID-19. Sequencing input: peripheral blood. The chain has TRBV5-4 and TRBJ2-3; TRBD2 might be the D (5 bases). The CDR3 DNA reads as TGTGCCAGCAGCTTGGATGGGCTAGCCATAGCAGATACGCAGTATTTT. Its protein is CASSLDGLAIADTQYF.